The clone carrying this TCR beta chain has ten or more counts. Its antigen is unknown. Preparation of the TCRbeta library involved a method that used unique molecular identifiers. TCRdb re-called the PCR reads with MiXCR, one entry per CDR3 protein. The sample includes fewer than 700,000 distinct CDR3 sequences, over 10% seen only once; the top ten take 2% to 2.5%. The data were obtained in a study of T-cell reconstitution after alpha-beta-depleted transplantation in children. The study, taken as a whole, reports: Reports say that about two months after transplant, the alpha-beta T cells came out of several hundred graft clones that had expanded. The high TCRbeta diversity at day 60 in some patients came from surviving recipient T cells and thymic progenitors. By one year post-transplant, T-cell counts and diversity largely arose from T cells that were newly produced.

The germline V and J ends were trimmed by 5 bases and 3 bases, with 10 bases remaining between them. CDR3 length: 13 residues. The sequenced sample was PBMCs, mostly from graft donor cells, obtained 360 days after TCRalphabeta/CD19-depleted stem cell transplant. This chain joins TRBV12-3 or TRBV12-4 and TRBJ1-2; D call uncertain. The sequence was collected from a male patient under 18 who had a stem cell transplant for acute myeloid leukemia, so the T cells may come from the graft donor. The CDR3 DNA sequence: TGTGCCAGCAGTGCCGGGGTGGACTATGGCTACACCTTC. Amino acid sequence: CASSAGVDYGYTF.